The next 26 T cell receptor beta chains were all read from a single sample in a study of cytomegalovirus exposure and HLA in healthy donors. PCR employed 60 Vbeta and 13 Jbeta primers. Profiled with immunoSEQ multiplex PCR; TCRdb holds only in-frame clones, not every one. The table lists about 220,000 clones, 82% of them singletons. Sample: PBMCs. Every receptor here comes from a man aged 35 to 55 in good health and CMV-seropositive.

This clone came up once. This chain uses TRBV15 with TRBJ2-1, with a tentative D call TRBD1 (5 bases). V lost 3 bases, J lost 7 bases, and 19 bases lay in between. This CDR3 has 16 residues. Germline V lookup: CDR1 LNHNV, CDR2 YYDKDF (reference sequence). The CDR3 protein is CATSSIQGPPINEQFF. CDR3 bases: TGTGCCACCAGCAGTATCCAGGGCCCTCCTATAAATGAGCAGTTCTTC.

The rearrangement links TRBV5-1 to TRBJ2-1; 9 bases map to TRBD2. The V gene end was trimmed by 0 bases and the J gene end by 9 bases; junction bases not matched to a gene: 10. In germline, CDR1 is SGHRS, CDR2 YFSETQ. The length of the CDR3 is 16 residues. The CDR3 loop reads CASSLGKAGGHGEQFF. CDR3 coding DNA: TGCGCCAGCAGCTTGGGGAAAGCGGGAGGCCATGGTGAGCAGTTCTTC. Based on the CDR3 plus reference TRBV5-1 and TRBJ2-1, the full variable domain is KAGVTQTPRYLIKTRGQQVTLSCSPISGHRSVSWYQQTPGQGLQFLFEYFSETQRNKGNFPGRFSGRQFSNSRSEMNVSTLELGDSALYLCASSLGKAGGHGEQFFGPGTRLTVL.

A single count supports this clone. The V call is TRBV15, the J call TRBJ2-7; 9 bases line up with TRBD1. Trimming took 0 bases from V and 4 from J; bases not matched to a gene: 1. The CDR3 is 14 amino acids. Germline-derived CDR1 and CDR2 are LNHNV and YYDKDF (reference sequence). The chain's CDR3 is CATSREQGAYEQYV. The DNA for the CDR3 is TGTGCCACCAGCAGAGAACAGGGGGCATACGAGCAGTACGTC.

The CDR3 sequence is CASRWERNTEAFF. The CDR3 DNA reads as TGTGCCAGCAGGTGGGAGAGGAACACTGAAGCTTTCTTT. The V gene is TRBV11-2, the J gene TRBJ1-1, with D unresolved. Per the germline V gene, CDR1 is SGHAT and CDR2 is FQNNGV. The CDR3 spans 13 residues. V lost 6 bases and J lost 1, with 9 bases in between. The whole variable domain, remainder taken from reference TRBV11-2 and TRBJ1-1, is EAGVAQSPRYKIIEKRQSVAFWCNPISGHATLYWYQQILGQGPKLLIQFQNNGVVDDSQLPKDRFSAERLKGVDSTLKIQPAKLEDSAVYLCASRWERNTEAFFGQGTRLTVV.

This clone was picked up one time. V usage is TRBV27 and J usage is TRBJ2-7, with a weak D call TRBD2 (5 bases). The germline gives CDR1 MNHEY, CDR2 SMNVEV (reference sequence). Trimming left V 3 bases short and J 3 bases short, with 12 bases between. This CDR3 is 14 amino acids long. The CDR3 loop is CASSLGFGVYEQYF. The DNA for the CDR3 is TGTGCCAGCAGTTTGGGGTTCGGGGTCTACGAGCAGTACTTC.

Only a few counts were recorded for this clone. The rearrangement joins TRBV2 to TRBJ1-2; D is possibly TRBD1 (5 bases). Germline lookup yields CDR1 SNHLY and CDR2 FYNNEI. Between the trimmed V and J ends, which lost 1 base and 5 bases, there was a span of 11 bases. This CDR3 spans 14 amino acids. Here the CDR3 reads CASSEVQGFYGYTF. CDR3 DNA sequence: TGTGCCAGCAGTGAAGTCCAGGGCTTTTATGGCTACACCTTC.

The rearrangement joins TRBV14 to TRBJ1-6, with D perhaps matching TRBD1 (5 bases). V dropped 4 bases and J dropped 10 bases, with 11 bases sitting between them. CDR3 length: 13 residues. CDR1 is SGHDN and CDR2 is FVKESK in the germline V gene. The CDR3 protein is CASSPGIGSPLHF. The CDR3 nucleotides read TGTGCCAGCAGCCCAGGGATAGGATCACCCCTCCACTTT.

The V and J genes are TRBV5-1 and TRBJ1-2; perhaps TRBD1 as D (6 bases). V was pared by 7 bases and J by 6 bases, with 16 bases between. This CDR3 contains 13 residues. Germline loops: CDR1 SGHRS, CDR2 YFSETQ. The CDR3 sequence: CASREGGVDGYTF. The CDR3 nucleotides read TGCGCCAGCCGGGAGGGGGGTGTGGATGGCTACACCTTC.

This rearrangement joins TRBV25-1 to TRBJ2-5; the match to TRBD2 covers 9 bases. This CDR3 has 17 amino acids. Looked up from germline, CDR1 is MGHDK and CDR2 is SYGVNS. V trimming: 2 bases; J trimming: 7 bases; junction bases outside the gene matches: 14. CDR3 region: CASSEGDRLAVQRTQYF. The CDR3 region has the DNA TGTGCCAGCAGTGAAGGGGACAGACTAGCGGTCCAGAGGACCCAGTACTTC.

The chain uses TRBV7-9 and TRBJ2-2, with 11 positions matching TRBD2. J was trimmed by 4 bases and V by 5 bases; bases with no gene match: 12. CDR3 length: 18 amino acids. Germline CDR1 SEHNR, CDR2 FQNEAQ (reference sequence). The CDR3, as DNA: TGTGCCAGCAGCATAGGGACTAGCGGAATTACGCCCACCGGGGAGCTGTTTTTT. It specifies CASSIGTSGITPTGELFF.

The chain combines TRBV7-3 with TRBJ2-2; 10 nucleotides align to TRBD2. The CDR3 has 15 residues. The J segment lost 8 bases and the V segment lost 5 bases, leaving 8 bases of the junction unmatched. CDR1 SGHTA and CDR2 FQGTGA come from the germline V gene. Written as DNA, the CDR3 is TGTGCCAGCAGCCCAGAGGCTAGCGGGAGTGGGGAGCTGTTTTTT. Protein sequence: CASSPEASGSGELFF.

The DNA for the CDR3 is TGTGCCAGCAGTTACAGTAACAGGGCTATCGCAGATACGCAGTATTTT. It specifies CASSYSNRAIADTQYF. This rearrangement joins TRBV6-5 to TRBJ2-3; possibly TRBD1 for D (6 bases). The germline V gene encodes CDR1 MNHEY and CDR2 SVGAGI. With 2 bases removed from V and 4 bases from J, the gap between germline ends came to 16 bases. This CDR3 comprises 16 residues.

The V gene is TRBV7-3, the J gene TRBJ2-5; tentative D call: TRBD2 (6 bases). The length of the CDR3 is 14 residues. With 5 bases removed from V and 5 bases from J, the gap between germline ends came to 15 bases. Germline values: CDR1 SGHTA, CDR2 FQGTGA. The CDR3 protein is CASSPTSSYETQYF. The CDR3 DNA sequence: TGTGCCAGCAGCCCAACTAGCTCCTACGAGACCCAGTACTTC.

J is TRBJ1-1 and V is TRBV5-1, with D unresolved. With 2 bases removed from V and 0 bases from J, the gap between germline ends came to 5 bases. CDR1 and CDR2 (germline): SGHRS, YFSETQ. The CDR3 runs 13 residues. The CDR3 reads CASSFLMNTEAFF. The DNA for the CDR3 is TGCGCCAGCAGCTTTTTAATGAACACTGAAGCTTTCTTT.

The rearrangement links TRBV27 to TRBJ2-3, with no clear D. The CDR3 has 12 residues. Trimming pared 8 bases from V and 0 bases from J, leaving 6 bases between. In germline, CDR1 is MNHEY, CDR2 SMNVEV (reference sequence). In DNA, the CDR3 is TGTGCCAGCGGGCATAGCACAGATACGCAGTATTTT. This sequence encodes CASGHSTDTQYF.

The chain has TRBV30 and TRBJ2-1; the D gene is possibly TRBD2 (6 bases). CDR1 GTSNPN and CDR2 SVGIG come from the germline V gene (reference sequence). CDR3 length: 14 residues. DNA of the CDR3: TGTGCTGCCCTAGCGACTAGCTCCTACAATGAGCAGTTCTTC. Amino acids: CAALATSSYNEQFF.

The V gene is TRBV13, the J gene TRBJ2-5, with a weak D call TRBD2 (7 bases). This CDR3 is built from 15 residues. The V gene's germline CDR1 is PRHDT and CDR2 FYEKMQ (reference sequence). V lost 2 bases and J lost 5, with 15 bases in between. CDR3 amino acids: CASSLRGGATETQYF. In DNA form, the CDR3 reads TGTGCCAGCAGCTTACGCGGGGGCGCGACCGAGACCCAGTACTTC. The full variable domain, rest sourced from reference TRBV13 and TRBJ2-5, is AAGVIQSPRHLIKEKRETATLKCYPIPRHDTVYWYQQGPGQDPQFLISFYEKMQSDKGSIPDRFSAQQFSDYHSELNMSSLELGDSALYFCASSLRGGATETQYFGPGTRLLVL.

The V and J genes are TRBV11-3 and TRBJ2-3; D may be TRBD2 (6 bases). The V gene's germline CDR1 is SGHNT and CDR2 YENEEA. The CDR3 sequence is 15 residues long. V lost 1 base and J 6 bases, leaving 14 bases between the germline ends. CDR3 amino acids: CASSLGLGPTDTQYF. The CDR3 region has the DNA TGTGCCAGCAGCTTAGGACTAGGCCCTACTGATACGCAGTATTTT.

The chain couples TRBV6-6 to TRBJ1-1; D possibly corresponds to TRBD1 (6 bases). Germline V gene lookup returns CDR1 MNHNY and CDR2 SVGAGI (reference sequence). V gave up 8 bases and J gave up 1 base, with 14 bases separating them. The CDR3 is 14 residues long. This chain's CDR3 is CASGEDRPNTEAFF. CDR3 in DNA: TGTGCCAGCGGCGAGGACAGACCGAACACTGAAGCTTTCTTT.

The V and J genes are TRBV6-1 and TRBJ2-7, with 7 bases lining up with TRBD2. J was trimmed by 2 bases and V by 4 bases; bases with no gene match: 8. Germline values: CDR1 MNHNS, CDR2 SASEGT. The CDR3 runs 15 residues. The CDR3 reads CASSGYSGAPYEQYF. DNA for the CDR3: TGTGCCAGCAGTGGGTACAGCGGGGCCCCCTACGAGCAGTACTTC.

This chain connects TRBV19 to TRBJ2-3; weak D call: TRBD2 (5 bases). The CDR3 totals 15 residues. Trimming cost V 3 bases and J 4 bases, with 14 bases left between them. CDR1 LNHDA and CDR2 SQIVND come from the germline V gene (reference sequence). The CDR3 DNA reads as TGTGCCAGTAGTATGAAGTTAGACGGGGCAGATACGCAGTATTTT. Translation gives CASSMKLDGADTQYF. The full variable domain, its missing parts supplied by reference TRBV19 and TRBJ2-3, is DGGITQSPKYLFRKEGQNVTLSCEQNLNHDAMYWYRQDPGQGLRLIYYSQIVNDFQKGDIAEGYSVSREKKESFPLTVTSAQKNPTAFYLCASSMKLDGADTQYFGPGTRLTVL.

About this clone itself: The final CDR3 position lacks the conserved phenylalanine or tryptophan, pointing to a likely read error. No DNA is shown, since the ends of the CDR3 on it are uncertain; the CDR3 is the one TCRdb lists. The chain joins TRBV12-2 to TRBJ1-1. TRBV12-2 is a pseudogene. The CDR3 adds up to 8 amino acids, both ends counted. CDR3 protein: CASRLYPR.

The gene calls are TRBV6-6 and TRBJ2-7; D might be TRBD2 (5 bases). The CDR3 has 12 residues. V was pared by 10 bases and J by 3 bases, with 13 bases between. Germline V lookup: CDR1 MNHNY, CDR2 SVGAGI (reference sequence). The CDR3 region is CATRGNSYEQYV. The CDR3 DNA reads TGTGCCACCCGAGGGAACAGCTACGAGCAGTACGTC.

This clone was observed a handful of times. Mismatch with germline at one junction end may stem from a read error. This chain links TRBV7-9 with TRBJ1-1, with unresolved D. This CDR3 has 12 residues. Germline assignment: CDR1 SEHNR and CDR2 FQNEAQ (reference sequence). CDR3 sequence (DNA): TGTTCCAGCAGCTTTGGGGAGACTGAAGCTTTCTTT. Its translation is CSSSFGETEAFF.

This clone was counted between two and nine times. V is TRBV5-1 and J is TRBJ1-3; possibly TRBD1 for D (6 bases). The CDR3 runs to 14 residues. Germline V gene sequence: CDR1 SGHRS, CDR2 YFSETQ. Trimming left V 4 bases short and J 0 bases short, with 8 bases between. CDR3 region: CASSLGHSGNTIYF. For the CDR3, the DNA is TGCGCCAGCAGCCTGGGACACTCTGGAAACACCATATATTTT.

The V call is TRBV6-1, the J call TRBJ2-7; 9 nucleotides line up with TRBD1. V lost 10 bases to trimming and J lost 7 bases; unmatched junction nucleotides: 11. This CDR3 comprises 13 residues. The germline CDR1 and CDR2 sequences are MNHNS and SASEGT. In DNA, the CDR3 is TGTGCCACCCGGACAGGGGAATACGGTGAGCAGTACTTC. This codes for CATRTGEYGEQYF.